This T cell receptor beta chain was identified in a study of OX40 agonist ivuxolimab in advanced cancers. Study context: Every 2 weeks, patients received ivuxolimab intravenously, dosed at 0.01 to 10 mg/kg. General observations from the study: Researchers report that CD8+ T cells had, on average, more expanded clones than CD4+. Low normalized T-cell clonal expansion was also seen in some nonresponders. At 0.1 to 3.0 mg/kg and by week 6, CD4+ and CD8+ T cells in the blood had expanded clonally.

About this clone itself: Its matching antigen is unknown.

Trimming left V 5 bases short and J 2 bases short, with 9 bases between. The CDR3 extends over 12 amino acids. Germline V gene lookup returns CDR1 SQVTM and CDR2 ANQGSEA. Measured with immunoSEQ multiplex PCR; TCRdb has only the in-frame clones, and not every one. The sample yields roughly 82,000 clones, around 89% seen once. This receptor was identified in an adult with an advanced solid tumor such as melanoma, head and neck, liver or kidney cancer. The chain employs TRBV29-1 and TRBJ2-5, with TRBD2 as a possible D gene (5 bases). Source: CD4+ or CD8+ T cells sorted from blood, taken in a trial of the OX40 agonist ivuxolimab. This chain's CDR3 is CSVTSGQETQYF. CDR3 sequence (DNA): TGCAGCGTTACATCGGGGCAAGAGACCCAGTACTTC.